This TCR beta chain derives from a study of Graves' ophthalmopathy and Graves' hyperthyroidism. Study observations and caveats: Classification of ophthalmopathy versus stable hyperthyroidism by a 13-signature model yielded 85% to 90% sensitivity and around 77% specificity. In blood, most expanded thyroid clonotypes above 0.001 frequency were also detected.

This CDR3 comprises 13 residues. Germline-derived CDR1 and CDR2 are LGHNA and YSLEER. Trimming removed 0 bases at V and 5 bases at J, with 5 bases between. Patients newly diagnosed with hyperthyroidism, under 2 months' duration, were aged 18 to 65, the study reports. At least ten counts were recorded for this clonotype. Its antigen is as yet unknown. Transcripts of RNA were the source for amplifying TCR beta CDR3 regions. Following a first-round RT-PCR that used HTBI primers, a second-round multiplex PCR was carried out. TCRdb independently ran MiXCR on the multiplex PCR reads; one entry per CDR3 protein. The repertoire holds 350,000 to 450,000 distinct CDR3 sequences, with approximately 21% as singletons.

The genes are TRBV4-3 and TRBJ2-4, with a possible D match to TRBD2 (5 bases). This receptor was obtained from a woman between 18 and 29 years old with stable Graves' hyperthyroidism. The sequencing sample was made of peripheral blood. CDR3 sequence reads: CASSQERENIQYF. The CDR3 nucleotides read TGCGCCAGCAGCCAAGAGCGGGAAAACATTCAGTACTTC.